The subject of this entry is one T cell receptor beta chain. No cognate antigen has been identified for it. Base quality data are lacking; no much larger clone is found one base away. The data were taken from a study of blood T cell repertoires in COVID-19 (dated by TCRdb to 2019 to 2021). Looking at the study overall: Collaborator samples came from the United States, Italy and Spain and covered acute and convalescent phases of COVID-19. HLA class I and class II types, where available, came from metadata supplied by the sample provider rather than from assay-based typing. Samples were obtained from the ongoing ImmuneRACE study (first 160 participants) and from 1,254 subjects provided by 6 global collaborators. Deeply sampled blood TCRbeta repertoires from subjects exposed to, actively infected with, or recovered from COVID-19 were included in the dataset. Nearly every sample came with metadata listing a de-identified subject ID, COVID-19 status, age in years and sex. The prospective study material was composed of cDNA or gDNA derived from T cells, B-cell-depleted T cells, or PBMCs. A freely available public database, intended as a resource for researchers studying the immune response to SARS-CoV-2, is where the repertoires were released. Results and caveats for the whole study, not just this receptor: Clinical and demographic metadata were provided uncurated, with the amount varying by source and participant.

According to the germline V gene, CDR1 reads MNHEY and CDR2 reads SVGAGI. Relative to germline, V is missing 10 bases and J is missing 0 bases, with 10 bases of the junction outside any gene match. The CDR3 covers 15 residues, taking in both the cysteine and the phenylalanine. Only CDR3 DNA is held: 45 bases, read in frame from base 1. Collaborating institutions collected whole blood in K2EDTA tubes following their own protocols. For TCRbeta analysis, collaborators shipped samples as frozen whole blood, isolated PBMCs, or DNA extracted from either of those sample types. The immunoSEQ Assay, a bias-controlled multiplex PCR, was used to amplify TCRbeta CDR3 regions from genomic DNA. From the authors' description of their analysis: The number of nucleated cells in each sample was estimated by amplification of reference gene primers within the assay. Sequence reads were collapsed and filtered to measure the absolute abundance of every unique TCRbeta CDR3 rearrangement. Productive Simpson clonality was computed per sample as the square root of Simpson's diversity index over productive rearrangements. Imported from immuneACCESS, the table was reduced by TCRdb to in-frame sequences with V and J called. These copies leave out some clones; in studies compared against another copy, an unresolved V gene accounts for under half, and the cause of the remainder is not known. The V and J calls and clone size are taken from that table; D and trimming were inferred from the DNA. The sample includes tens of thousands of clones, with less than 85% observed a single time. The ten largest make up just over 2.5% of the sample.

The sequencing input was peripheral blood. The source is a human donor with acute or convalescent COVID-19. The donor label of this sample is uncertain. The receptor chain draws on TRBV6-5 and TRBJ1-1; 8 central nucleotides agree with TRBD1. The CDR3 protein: CATRRDRSMNTEAFF. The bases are TGTGCCACCAGACGGGACAGGAGTATGAACACTGAAGCTTTCTTT.